This T cell receptor beta chain was recorded in a study of response to subunit inactivated influenza vaccine. General study findings and limits: Authors suggested each seasonal influenza vaccination recruits few new T cells.

CDR3 length equals 13 residues. Germline loops: CDR1 SGHRS, CDR2 YFSETQ. TCRdb re-called the RT-PCR reads through MiXCR, storing one row per CDR3 protein. The sample includes around 760,000 distinct CDR3 sequences, roughly 14% of them seen just once. About this clonotype: What it recognizes is unknown. At one end, the junction sequence differs from germline, possibly due to a read error.

This clonotype originated in a man between 45 and 60 years old who received an inactivated influenza vaccine. The gene calls are TRBV5-1 and TRBJ1-2; D is unresolved. The input for sequencing was PBMCs from blood, taken less than 15 days before vaccination. The CDR3 DNA reads as TGCGCCAGGAGCTTCCTCGGAGAGACTCGCTACACCTTC. As protein: CARSFLGETRYTF.